This T cell receptor (beta chain) stems from a study of T cell clonality in common variable immunodeficiency. Study-level results: Compared with healthy controls, CVID subjects showed increased TCRbeta clonality, mostly in about a third. Common variable immunodeficiency TCR beta sequences reportedly had fewer deletions and N-nucleotide insertions. CVID subjects shared fewer TCRbeta clones than healthy controls did.

The assay was immunoSEQ multiplex PCR, and TCRdb's table has in-frame clones only and misses some. The sample counts 40,000 to 50,000 clones, none seen once; the ten largest own roughly 5.5%. CVID subjects were some 15 female and 25 to 30 male, aged roughly 9 to 70. No CVID subject was ill or on immunomodulatory drugs when sampled. The CDR3 is 15 amino acids. Trimming left V 2 bases short and J 2 bases short, with 11 bases between. The germline V gene encodes CDR1 KGHSH and CDR2 LQKENI. This clone appeared many times. The antigen remains undetermined. The sequenced fragment ends 3 residues before the CDR3 boundary, so the rest is inferred from the germline J gene.

Material for sequencing was peripheral blood mononuclear cells. This receptor was identified in a human donor with common variable immunodeficiency. This chain connects TRBV18 to TRBJ2-3, with D tentatively TRBD1 (6 bases). The CDR3 loop is CASSPGGRYTDTQYF. The sequenced part of the CDR3 DNA is TGTGCCAGCTCACCAGGGGGCCGCTACACAGATACG.